Each of the 20 T cell receptor beta chains below was sequenced from the same sample in a study of cytomegalovirus exposure and HLA in healthy donors. Researchers ran the PCR with 60 Vbeta and 13 Jbeta primers. The table came from immunoSEQ multiplex PCR; TCRdb's copy has only in-frame clones and leaves some out. The sample has approximately 130,000 clones; roughly 69% are singletons. Sequencing was performed on PBMCs. The source of these receptors is a human donor in good health.

This sequence joins TRBV10-1 and TRBJ1-2, with D possibly matching TRBD1 (5 bases). Germline V CDR1 and CDR2: WNHNN, SYGVQD (reference sequence). The CDR3 runs to 13 residues. The ends were cut back, 5 bases at V and 5 bases at J, with 12 bases in the middle. The CDR3 sequence is CASSYRILYGYTF. DNA of the CDR3: TGCGCCAGCAGTTACAGGATCCTATATGGCTACACCTTC.

The CDR3 sequence is CASRPQSGGETQYF. CDR3 DNA sequence: TGTGCCAGCAGGCCTCAATCGGGCGGGGAGACCCAGTACTTC. The chain is built from TRBV27 and TRBJ2-5; tentatively, D is TRBD2 (5 bases). V was trimmed by 6 bases and J by 5 bases, leaving 16 bases between them. The CDR3 is made up of 14 amino acids. CDR1 and CDR2 from the germline V gene are MNHEY and SMNVEV (reference sequence).

The chain links TRBV10-3 to TRBJ2-7; 8 nucleotides line up with TRBD1. The junction had 10 bases not matched to a gene; V was cut back by 4 bases and J by 2 bases. The germline CDR1 and CDR2 sequences are ENHRY and SYGVKD. The CDR3 contains 16 residues. CDR3 protein: CAISGKTGTGAYEQYF. In DNA form, the CDR3 reads TGTGCCATCAGTGGCAAAACCGGGACAGGAGCCTACGAGCAGTACTTC.

V gene TRBV15 combines with J gene TRBJ2-5, with D possibly TRBD2 on 5 matching bases. The J call may be in error: the DNA end matches TRBJ2-7 better. The length of the CDR3 is 16 residues. Germline loops: CDR1 LNHNV, CDR2 YYDKDF (reference sequence). The CDR3 region has the DNA TGTGCCACCAGACGGAGTGGCGGGTTGATCTCCTACGAGCAGTACTTC. Amino acids: CATRRSGGLISYEQYF.

CDR3 in amino acids: CAISDLQFQGLATEAFF. CDR3 nucleotides: TGTGCCATCAGTGACCTTCAATTCCAGGGGCTGGCAACTGAAGCTTTCTTT. V usage is TRBV10-3 and J usage is TRBJ1-1; possible D gene TRBD1, 6 bases. CDR1 and CDR2 (germline): ENHRY, SYGVKD. The length of the CDR3 is 17 residues. The germline V and J ends were trimmed by 3 bases and 5 bases, with 22 bases remaining between them.

The chain carries TRBV23-1 and TRBJ1-2; unclear D gene. TRBV23-1 is placed among ORFs of uncertain function. This CDR3 comprises 12 residues. V was trimmed by 4 bases and J by 5 bases, leaving 8 bases between them. DNA for the CDR3: TGCGCCAGCAGTCTGTTGTTATATGGCTACACCTTC. Its protein is CASSLLLYGYTF.

This sequence joins TRBV7-9 and TRBJ1-1; the match to TRBD1 covers 7 bases. J lost 1 base, V lost 3 bases, and 17 bases had no gene match. Germline CDR1 and CDR2: SEHNR and FQNEAQ (reference sequence). The CDR3 length is 19 residues. Here the CDR3 reads CASSFPLDRVVVGNTEAFF. CDR3 sequence (DNA): TGTGCCAGCAGCTTCCCTCTCGACAGGGTGGTAGTAGGGAACACTGAAGCTTTCTTT.

CDR3 bases: TGTGCCAGCAGTTATGACAGGTCTGGCGGCTACACCTTC. This encodes CASSYDRSGGYTF. V usage is TRBV6-5 and J usage is TRBJ1-2; D is perhaps TRBD1 (6 bases). This CDR3 is 13 amino acids long. Trimming stripped 3 bases from V and 8 bases from J, with 13 bases between. Per the germline V gene, CDR1 is MNHEY and CDR2 is SVGAGI.

V is TRBV6-5 and J is TRBJ1-2; no reliable D call. V lost 6 bases, J lost 4 bases, and 15 bases lay in between. In germline, CDR1 is MNHEY, CDR2 SVGAGI. The CDR3 is made up of 14 amino acids. CDR3 DNA: TGTGCCAGCAGCCGCCAGCGGACCCTCTATGGCTACACCTTC. It encodes CASSRQRTLYGYTF.

On this clone itself: An end of the junction does not agree with germline; a read error may underlie this. The genes are TRBV7-9 and TRBJ2-5; D perhaps matches TRBD2 (6 bases). The CDR3 runs 16 residues. CDR1 and CDR2 (germline): SEHNR, FQNEAQ (reference sequence). CDR3 in DNA: TGTTCCAGCAGCTTAGACCACCTGCGGGGCGGGGAGACCCAGTACTTC. Amino acids: CSSSLDHLRGGETQYF.

The chain combines TRBV30 with TRBJ1-3; the D gene is possibly TRBD1 (5 bases). V was pared by 3 bases and J by 0 bases, with 9 bases between. From germline, CDR1 is GTSNPN and CDR2 SVGIG (reference sequence). This CDR3 has 14 amino acids. The CDR3 coding sequence is TGTGCCTGGAGACAGGCGAGCTCTGGAAACACCATATATTTT. Translation gives CAWRQASSGNTIYF.

Of note for this clone: At the DNA level, this CDR3 is encoded by other sequences in the same sample as well. The chain uses TRBV6-1 and TRBJ2-7; the D gene is possibly TRBD2 (5 bases). Germline V gene lookup returns CDR1 MNHNS and CDR2 SASEGT. The CDR3 contains 14 residues. Trimming removed 2 bases from V and 7 bases from J, with 15 bases in between. In nucleotides, the CDR3 is TGTGCCAGCAGTGAACGCGCCGGACGGGGTGAGCAGTACTTC. Its protein product is CASSERAGRGEQYF.

This chain uses TRBV6-5 with TRBJ1-1; TRBD1 agrees at 7 bases. Germline CDR1 MNHEY, CDR2 SVGAGI. The trim removed 2 bases at V and 4 bases at J, leaving 7 bases unmatched. The CDR3 covers 15 residues. The CDR3 DNA is TGTGCCAGCAGTTACCGGGACAGCCCGTTCACTGAAGCTTTCTTT. This sequence encodes CASSYRDSPFTEAFF.

V usage is TRBV6-5 and J usage is TRBJ2-2; TRBD1 aligns across 8 bases. The CDR3 consists of 15 residues. Germline values: CDR1 MNHEY, CDR2 SVGAGI. After removal of 7 bases from V and 5 bases from J, the junction contained 9 bases not matched to a gene. DNA for the CDR3: TGTGCCAGCACCCTATTAGGGACAGGAACCGGGGAGCTGTTTTTT. Its translation is CASTLLGTGTGELFF.

The genes are TRBV5-1 and TRBJ2-5; 11 bases agree with TRBD2. This CDR3 has 16 amino acids. CDR1 and CDR2 from the germline V gene are SGHRS and YFSETQ. V lost 4 bases to trimming and J lost 5 bases; unmatched junction nucleotides: 10. Here the CDR3 reads CASSPSSGGLGETQYF. For the CDR3, the DNA is TGCGCCAGCAGCCCATCTAGCGGGGGGCTGGGGGAGACCCAGTACTTC.

The chain links TRBV5-6 to TRBJ1-2; TRBD1 matches at 9 bases. Trimming took 5 bases from V and 3 from J; bases not matched to a gene: 8. CDR3 length equals 15 residues. From germline, CDR1 is SGHDT and CDR2 YYEEEE. Here the CDR3 reads CASSLGGQGHYGYTF. CDR3 DNA sequence: TGTGCCAGCAGTCTGGGGGGACAGGGTCACTATGGCTACACCTTC.

This clone has a handful of counts. V and J are TRBV7-6 and TRBJ2-5; D is ambiguous. V was cut by 6 bases and J by 2 bases, with 16 bases left in between. Germline V gene data show CDR1 as SGHVS and CDR2 as FNYEAQ. The CDR3 consists of 15 residues. The CDR3 DNA reads as TGTGCCAGCAGGAAAACTTACAGATTACAAGAGACCCAGTACTTC. Translating it yields CASRKTYRLQETQYF.

Only a few counts were recorded for this clone. The V gene is TRBV10-2, the J gene TRBJ2-1; TRBD2 aligns across 13 bases. Germline V gene sequence: CDR1 WSHSY, CDR2 SAAADI. Losses at the gene ends were 6 bases for V and 9 bases for J; bases not matched to a gene: 5. This CDR3 contains 14 residues. The CDR3 here is CASRGTSGVREQFF. The CDR3 nucleotides are TGCGCCAGCAGGGGGACTAGCGGGGTTCGTGAGCAGTTCTTC.

The rearrangement uses TRBV5-6 and TRBJ1-2; possible D gene TRBD1, 5 bases. Trimming stripped 2 bases from V and 0 bases from J, with 11 bases between. The CDR3 runs 15 residues. Germline loops: CDR1 SGHDT, CDR2 YYEEEE. The CDR3 loop is CASSFLVRANYGYTF. The CDR3 DNA is TGTGCCAGCAGCTTTCTCGTCAGGGCTAACTATGGCTACACCTTC.

The DNA for the CDR3 is TGCAGCGTTGATCACAGGCGGAGCTCCTACAATGAGCAGTTCTTC. It codes for CSVDHRRSSYNEQFF. V usage is TRBV29-1 and J usage is TRBJ2-1; perhaps TRBD1 as D (5 bases). V was pared by 3 bases and J by 0 bases, with 12 bases between. The CDR3 runs 15 residues. Germline-derived CDR1 and CDR2 are SQVTM and ANQGSEA.